This is a list of T cell receptor delta chains from one sample in a study of gammadelta T cells in human blood. TCRdb re-called the RT-PCR reads through CATT. This table has some 480 delta-chain clones, around 50% appearing once. Material: non-Vgamma9Vdelta2 gamma-delta T cells from infant blood. The source of these receptors is a human donor. The CDR3 runs from the conserved cysteine through the conserved F or W. The D gene is left open where the match is weak. A clone size is listed for some rows: how often the clone was seen (once, few, many), or a class if it is expanded.

V	D	J	size	CDR3	DNA
TRDV1	TRDD2	TRDJ1	.	CALGDHPKAFLPYRGRHTDKLIF	TGTGCTCTTGGGGATCATCCCAAGGCCTTCCTACCTTATCGGGGGAGACATACCGATAAACTCATCTTT
TRDV1	.	TRDJ1	large	CALGESSYWGYSYTDKLIF	TGTGCTCTTGGGGAATCTTCCTACTGGGGATACTCGTACACCGATAAACTCATCTTT
TRDV2	TRDD3	TRDJ3	large	CACDTDLTGGYSWDTRQMFF	TGTGCCTGTGACACCGATCTAACTGGGGGATACTCCTGGGACACCCGACAGATGTTTTTC
TRDV1	TRDD3	TRDJ3	.	CALGEYRFFDWGIPSSWDTRQMFF	TGTGCTCTTGGGGAATACCGGTTTTTTGACTGGGGGATACCCAGCTCCTGGGACACCCGACAGATGTTTTTT
TRDV1	TRDD2	TRDJ1	hyperexpanded	CALGELSSYVPGTHTDKLIF	TGTGCTCTTGGGGAACTAAGTTCCTACGTACCGGGGACCCACACCGATAAACTCATCTTT
TRDV1	TRDD3	TRDJ1	large	CALGELLFAFLLTGGLGAYTDKLIF	TGTGCTCTTGGGGAACTCCTCTTCGCCTTCCTGTTGACTGGGGGATTAGGGGCGTACACCGATAAACTCATCTTT
TRDV1	TRDD3	TRDJ1	large	CALGHRPSYWGTYTDKLIF	TGTGCTCTTGGGCACCGGCCTTCTTACTGGGGGACGTACACCGATAAACTCATCTTT
TRDV2	TRDD3	TRDJ1	.	CAWDSKPFWGIRGLIF	TGTGCCTGGGACAGCAAGCCGTTCTGGGGGATACGCGGGCTCATCTTT
TRAV38-2/DV8	TRDD3	TRDJ1	large	CAYRSSGDRSDDKLIF	TGTGCTTATAGGAGCTCTGGGGATAGAAGTGACGATAAACTCATCTTT
TRDV2	.	TRDJ1	once	CACDNEYWSGSCGKLIF	TGTGCCTGTGACAACGAATATTGGTCGGGGTCCTGCGGTAAACTCATCTTT
TRDV1	TRDD3	TRDJ1	large	CALGEEGRLGGQYTDKLIF	TGTGCTCTTGGGGAAGAGGGACGTCTGGGGGGACAGTACACCGATAAACTCATCTTT
TRDV1	TRDD3	TRDJ1	.	CALGEKTFWEKGKSSLKRGWGILPDKLIF	TGTGCTCTTGGGGAAAAAACGTTTTGGGAAAAGGGGAAAAGTTCGCTTAAGAGGGGCTGGGGGATACTACCCGATAAACTCATCTTT
TRDV1	TRDD3	TRDJ1	large	CALGGHLGVGDGTGGPHPRGTDKLIF	TGTGCTCTTGGGGGTCACCTAGGGGTTGGAGACGGGACTGGGGGACCTCACCCGAGGGGTACCGATAAACTCATCTTT
TRDV3	TRDD3	TRDJ1	hyperexpanded	CAPGGTGGYADKLIF	TGTGCCCCGGGAGGAACTGGGGGATACGCAGATAAACTCATCTTT
TRDV1	TRDD3	TRDJ1	large	CALGGPTYESGGYAYHRAPATDKLIF	TGTGCTCTTGGGGGACCCACCTACGAATCTGGGGGATACGCGTATCATAGGGCCCCAGCCACCGATAAACTCATCTTT
TRDV1	.	TRDJ1	few	CALGELPAWGTDKLIF	TGTGCTCTTGGGGAACTTCCGGCTTGGGGGACCGATAAACTCATCTTT
TRDV1	TRDD2	TRDJ1	large	CALGDPAPPHLPLLTDKLIF	TGTGCTCTTGGGGACCCCGCGCCTCCTCACCTTCCTTTACTCACCGATAAACTCATCTTT
TRDV1	TRDD3	TRDJ1	large	CALGEGGYGPLGGIPYTDKLIF	TGTGCTCTTGGGGAAGGAGGGTACGGCCCCTTAGGGGGGATCCCGTACACCGATAAACTCATCTTT